These T cell receptor beta chains were read from a single sample in a study of blood T cell repertoires in COVID-19. The assay was immunoSEQ multiplex PCR, and TCRdb's table has in-frame clones only and misses some. The table shows 290,000 or so clones, with around 87% occurring only once. The source material was PBMCs or T cells enriched from blood (not recorded which). The origin of the receptors is a woman aged 18-29 years with acute COVID-19. CDR3s include the opening cysteine and the closing phenylalanine or tryptophan. D genes are given only for firm matches. Part of the rows lack a size; the others show once, few, many or a class for expanded clones.

NA	NA	TRBV3-1/TRBV3-2	TRBJ2-1	CASSQGVGQYNEQFF	TGTGCCAGCAGCCAAGGAGTTGGACAGTACAATGAGCAGTTCTTC
TRBD2	NA	TRBV5-4	TRBJ2-1	CASSAGTSPYEQFF	TGTGCCAGCAGTGCCGGGACTAGTCCTTATGAGCAGTTCTTC
TRBD2	few	TRBV4-2	TRBJ2-3	CASSQDPGGKADTQYF	TGTGCCAGCAGCCAAGATCCGGGAGGGAAGGCAGATACGCAGTATTTT
TRBD2	NA	TRBV11-3	TRBJ2-5	CASSRTSGTVGTQYF	TGTGCCAGCAGTAGGACTAGCGGGACGGTCGGGACCCAGTACTTC
TRBD2	once	TRBV7-6	TRBJ2-5	CASSSIAGSQETQYF	TGTGCCAGCAGCTCCATAGCGGGGTCACAAGAGACCCAGTACTTC
TRBD1	NA	TRBV27	TRBJ1-1	CASSPWTGNTEAFF	TGTGCCAGCAGTCCATGGACAGGGAACACTGAAGCTTTCTTT
TRBD2	NA	TRBV5-1	TRBJ2-7	CASSLLSGGSYEQYF	TGCGCCAGCAGCTTGCTGTCGGGAGGGTCCTACGAGCAGTACTTC
NA	NA	TRBV28	TRBJ1-5	CASSSGEEGSNQPQHF	TGTGCCAGCAGTTCAGGGGAAGAGGGAAGCAATCAGCCCCAGCATTTT
NA	NA	TRBV6-5	TRBJ2-4	CASTKGRDLDIQYF	TGTGCCAGCACCAAGGGGCGGGATTTGGACATTCAGTACTTC
TRBD1	NA	TRBV29-1	TRBJ1-1	CSADGTGGARMNTEAFF	TGCAGCGCCGACGGGACAGGGGGCGCACGGATGAACACTGAAGCTTTCTTT
NA	NA	TRBV28	TRBJ2-1	CASSWGRSYNEQFF	TGTGCCAGCAGTTGGGGCCGCTCCTACAATGAGCAGTTCTTC
TRBD2	NA	TRBV10-3	TRBJ2-7	CAISETSGGEQYF	TGTGCCATCAGTGAGACTAGCGGGGGCGAGCAGTACTTC
NA	NA	TRBV6-2/TRBV6-3	TRBJ1-2	CASSYPGHLPGYTF	TGTGCCAGCAGTTACCCTGGACACCTCCCTGGCTACACCTTC
TRBD1	NA	TRBV28	TRBJ1-6	CASSSITAGGGNSPLHF	TGTGCCAGCAGTTCAATAACCGCAGGGGGCGGTAATTCACCCCTCCACTTT
TRBD1	NA	TRBV14	TRBJ1-2	CASSQGLGRGNGYTF	TGTGCCAGCAGCCAAGGTCTCGGCAGGGGGAATGGCTACACCTTC
TRBD1	NA	TRBV6-5	TRBJ1-6	CATDRTGVSNSPLHF	TGTGCCACCGACCGGACAGGGGTCTCGAATTCACCCCTCCACTTT
NA	NA	TRBV18	TRBJ1-2	CASSPQGIYGYTF	TGTGCCAGCTCTCCGCAGGGAATCTATGGCTACACCTTC
NA	NA	TRBV6-5	TRBJ2-1	CASRGDSHNEQFF	TGTGCCAGCAGGGGGGACTCTCACAATGAGCAGTTCTTC
NA	NA	TRBV7-2	TRBJ1-4	CASSLDISSEKLFF	TGTGCCAGCAGCTTAGACATCTCCAGTGAAAAACTGTTTTTT
TRBD1	NA	TRBV11-2	TRBJ2-5	CASSYGGQGEGEETQYF	TGTGCCAGCAGCTATGGCGGACAGGGGGAAGGGGAAGAGACCCAGTACTTC
TRBD1	NA	TRBV29-1	TRBJ1-5	CSVGQGMGQPQHF	TGCAGCGTTGGACAGGGGATGGGGCAGCCCCAGCATTTT
NA	NA	TRBV18	TRBJ2-7	CASSPETEREQYF	TGTGCCAGCTCACCAGAGACTGAGCGGGAGCAGTACTTC
TRBD1	NA	TRBV2	TRBJ1-1	CASSEQGGTEAFF	TGTGCCAGCAGTGAGCAGGGGGGCACTGAAGCTTTCTTT
TRBD1	NA	TRBV5-1	TRBJ2-5	CASSLRQGLGETQYF	TGCGCCAGCAGCTTGAGACAGGGGCTTGGAGAGACCCAGTACTTC
NA	NA	TRBV11-2	TRBJ2-7	CASSFGGGYEQYF	TGTGCCAGCAGCTTCGGTGGAGGCTACGAGCAGTACTTC
NA	NA	TRBV18	TRBJ1-5	CASSPRRSEGQPQHF	TGTGCCAGCTCACCACGTCGCAGCGAGGGACAGCCCCAGCATTTT
TRBD2	NA	TRBV5-1	TRBJ2-3	CASSLAGGSTDTQYF	TGCGCCAGCAGCTTGGCCGGGGGGTCCACAGATACGCAGTATTTT
NA	NA	TRBV28	TRBJ1-1	CASSFRGPEAFF	TGTGCCAGCAGTTTCAGGGGTCCTGAAGCTTTCTTT
NA	NA	TRBV28	TRBJ1-2	CASSFAGGLGYGYTF	TGTGCCAGCAGTTTTGCGGGGGGACTGGGCTATGGCTACACCTTC
NA	NA	TRBV28	TRBJ2-3	CASTSWEVGLQTDTQYF	TGTGCCAGCACCTCTTGGGAAGTGGGACTGCAGACAGATACGCAGTATTTT
NA	NA	TRBV6-4	TRBJ2-1	CASSKEGVRFF	TGTGCCAGCAGTAAGGAGGGAGTTAGGTTCTTC
TRBD2	NA	TRBV28	TRBJ2-7	CASLLAGYEQYF	TGTGCCAGCCTCCTAGCGGGGTACGAGCAGTACTTC
NA	NA	TRBV2	TRBJ2-7	CASSRDNYEQYF	TGTGCCAGCAGCCGGGACAACTACGAGCAGTACTTC
NA	once	TRBV10-3	TRBJ1-1	CAHTTSEGTEAFF	TGTGCCCACACAACTTCGGAGGGGACTGAAGCTTTCTTT
NA	NA	TRBV5-1	TRBJ1-4	CASSLVPTEEKLFF	TGCGCCAGCAGCTTGGTTCCTACCGAAGAAAAACTGTTTTTT
NA	once	TRBV30	TRBJ2-7	CAWTKGAGAYEQYF	TGTGCCTGGACCAAAGGAGCAGGGGCCTACGAGCAGTACTTC
NA	NA	TRBV2	TRBJ1-5	CASSEGPNQPQHF	TGTGCCAGCAGTGAGGGGCCCAATCAGCCCCAGCATTTT
TRBD1	once	TRBV9	TRBJ2-7	CASSTAGTGTSYEQYF	TGTGCCAGCAGCACGGCTGGGACAGGGACGTCCTACGAGCAGTACTTC
NA	NA	TRBV18	TRBJ1-5	CASSIDRIWNQPQHF	TGTGCCAGCTCAATCGACAGGATTTGGAATCAGCCCCAGCATTTT
TRBD1	NA	TRBV6-2/TRBV6-3	TRBJ1-2	CASSYGQGVYGYTF	TGTGCCAGCAGTTACGGACAGGGTGTCTATGGCTACACCTTC
TRBD2	NA	TRBV7-2	TRBJ2-1	CASSPLTSVYNEQFF	TGTGCCAGCAGCCCCCTGACTAGCGTGTACAATGAGCAGTTCTTC
TRBD1	NA	TRBV7-9	TRBJ1-6	CASSTGGTVTNSPLHF	TGTGCCAGCAGCACTGGCGGGACAGTTACTAATTCACCCCTCCACTTT